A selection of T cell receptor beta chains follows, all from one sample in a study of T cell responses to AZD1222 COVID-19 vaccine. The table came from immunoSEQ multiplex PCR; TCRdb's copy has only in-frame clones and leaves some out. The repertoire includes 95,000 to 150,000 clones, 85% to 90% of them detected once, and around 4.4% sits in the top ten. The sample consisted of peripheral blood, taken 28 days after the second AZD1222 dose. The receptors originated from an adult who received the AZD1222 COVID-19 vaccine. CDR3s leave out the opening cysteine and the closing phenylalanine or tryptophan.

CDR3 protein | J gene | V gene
AISGAGSSGNTIY | TRBJ1-3 | TRBV10-3
ASSRAPQGWPYEQY | TRBJ2-7 | TRBV6-2/TRBV6-3
ASSPRAASYEQY | TRBJ2-7 | TRBV18
ASSTPASYEQY | TRBJ2-7 | TRBV6-5
ASSPRPDRSSYEQY | TRBJ2-7 | TRBV9
ASSTSGTGIEQF | TRBJ2-1 | TRBV5-1
ASSPGWGTVAYEQY | TRBJ2-7 | TRBV7-2
ASSLYSEETQY | TRBJ2-5 | TRBV7-2
ASSQGQGTLSYEQY | TRBJ2-7 | TRBV4-1
ASTDGEYGYT | TRBJ1-2 | TRBV6-5
ASRGDTGFDGYT | TRBJ1-2 | TRBV6-5
ASSMGGGATEETQY | TRBJ2-5 | TRBV19
ASSQDWVNTEAF | TRBJ1-1 | TRBV4-1
ASSYTGLNGELF | TRBJ2-2 | TRBV6-5
AIRLGMNTEAF | TRBJ1-1 | TRBV10-3
ASSFGGGIGTRETQY | TRBJ2-5 | TRBV5-4
ASSIQGNTIY | TRBJ1-3 | TRBV28
ASSYLGDLSGYEQY | TRBJ2-7 | TRBV7-2
ATSRDYIGSVSYEQY | TRBJ2-7 | TRBV15
ASSFGTAGGQYNEQF | TRBJ2-1 | TRBV28
ASSLDAAGAEKLF | TRBJ1-4 | TRBV7-9
ASTPWGGEKLF | TRBJ1-4 | TRBV5-5
ASSPGLQQAPFSYNSPLH | TRBJ1-6 | TRBV3-1/TRBV3-2
ASSTDRADYGYT | TRBJ1-2 | TRBV7-2
ASSQEGQGQNTGELF | TRBJ2-2 | TRBV4-3
ASSKRDRSGSPYNSPLH | TRBJ1-6 | TRBV21-1
ASTRGGFDTDTQY | TRBJ2-3 | TRBV19